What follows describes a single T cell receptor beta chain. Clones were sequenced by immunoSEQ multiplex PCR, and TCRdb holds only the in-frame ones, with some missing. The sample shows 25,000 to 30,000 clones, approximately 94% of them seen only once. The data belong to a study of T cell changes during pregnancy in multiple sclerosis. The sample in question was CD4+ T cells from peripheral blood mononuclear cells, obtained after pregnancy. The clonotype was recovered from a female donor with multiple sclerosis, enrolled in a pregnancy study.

The CDR3 nucleotides are TGTGCCAGCAGAGACTACACTGAAGCTTTCTTT. Translation: CASRDYTEAFF. The genes are TRBV27 and TRBJ1-1; unclear D gene. V lost 6 bases to trimming and J lost 3 bases, with 5 bases between them. From germline, CDR1 is MNHEY and CDR2 SMNVEV (reference sequence). This CDR3 is 11 amino acids long.